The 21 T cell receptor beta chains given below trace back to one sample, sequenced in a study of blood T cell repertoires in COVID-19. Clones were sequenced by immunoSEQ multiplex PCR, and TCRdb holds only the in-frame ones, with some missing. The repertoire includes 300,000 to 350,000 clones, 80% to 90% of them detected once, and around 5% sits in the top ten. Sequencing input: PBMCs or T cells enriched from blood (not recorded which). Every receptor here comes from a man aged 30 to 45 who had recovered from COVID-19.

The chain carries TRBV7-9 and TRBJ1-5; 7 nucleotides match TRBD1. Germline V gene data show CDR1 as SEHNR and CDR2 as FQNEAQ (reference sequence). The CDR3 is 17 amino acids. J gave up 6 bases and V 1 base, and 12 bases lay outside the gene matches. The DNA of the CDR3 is TGTGCCAGCAGCTTAGAGGCCCCCGGGACAGAGGGTCAGCCCCAGCATTTT. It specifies CASSLEAPGTEGQPQHF.

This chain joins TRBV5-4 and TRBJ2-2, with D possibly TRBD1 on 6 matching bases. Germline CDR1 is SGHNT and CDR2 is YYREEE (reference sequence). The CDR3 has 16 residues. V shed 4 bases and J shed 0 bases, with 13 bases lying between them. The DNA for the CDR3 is TGTGCCAGCAGCCCCCTTGACAGGACGAACACCGGGGAGCTGTTTTTT. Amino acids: CASSPLDRTNTGELFF. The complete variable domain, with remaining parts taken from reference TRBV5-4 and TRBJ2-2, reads ETGVTQSPTHLIKTRGQQVTLRCSSQSGHNTVSWYQQALGQGPQFIFQYYREEENGRGNFPPRFSGLQFPNYSSELNVNALELDDSALYLCASSPLDRTNTGELFFGEGSRLTVL.

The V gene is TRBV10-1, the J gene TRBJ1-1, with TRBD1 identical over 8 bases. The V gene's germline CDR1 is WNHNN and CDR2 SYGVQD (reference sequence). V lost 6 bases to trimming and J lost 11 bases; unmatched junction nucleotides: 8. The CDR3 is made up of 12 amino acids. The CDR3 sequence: CASSQDRVLAFF. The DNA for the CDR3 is TGCGCCAGCAGCCAGGACAGGGTTTTGGCTTTCTTT.

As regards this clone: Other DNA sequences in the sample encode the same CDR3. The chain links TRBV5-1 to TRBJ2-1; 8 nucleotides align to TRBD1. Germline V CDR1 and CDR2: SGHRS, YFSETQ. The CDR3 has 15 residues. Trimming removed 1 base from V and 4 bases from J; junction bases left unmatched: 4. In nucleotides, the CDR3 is TGCGCCAGCAGCTTGCGACAGGGGTTATACAATGAGCAGTTCTTC. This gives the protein CASSLRQGLYNEQFF. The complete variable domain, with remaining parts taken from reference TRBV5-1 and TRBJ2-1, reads KAGVTQTPRYLIKTRGQQVTLSCSPISGHRSVSWYQQTPGQGLQFLFEYFSETQRNKGNFPGRFSGRQFSNSRSEMNVSTLELGDSALYLCASSLRQGLYNEQFFGPGTRLTVL.

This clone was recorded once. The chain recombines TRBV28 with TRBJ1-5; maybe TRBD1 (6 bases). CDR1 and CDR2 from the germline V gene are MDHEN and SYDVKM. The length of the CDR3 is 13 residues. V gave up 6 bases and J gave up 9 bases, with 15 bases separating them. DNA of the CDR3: TGTGCCAGCAGCCAGGGGAGATTTGGGCCCCAGCATTTT. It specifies CASSQGRFGPQHF. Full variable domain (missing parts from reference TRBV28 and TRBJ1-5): DVKVTQSSRYLVKRTGEKVFLECVQDMDHENMFWYRQDPGLGLRLIYFSYDVKMKEKGDIPEGYSVSREKKERFSLILESASTNQTSMYLCASSQGRFGPQHFGDGTRLSIL.

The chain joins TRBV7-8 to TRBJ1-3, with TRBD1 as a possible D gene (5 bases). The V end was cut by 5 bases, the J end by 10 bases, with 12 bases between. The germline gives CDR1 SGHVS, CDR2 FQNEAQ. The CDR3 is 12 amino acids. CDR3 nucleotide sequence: TGTGCCAGCAGCCTATATGGGGGGACCATATATTTT. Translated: CASSLYGGTIYF.

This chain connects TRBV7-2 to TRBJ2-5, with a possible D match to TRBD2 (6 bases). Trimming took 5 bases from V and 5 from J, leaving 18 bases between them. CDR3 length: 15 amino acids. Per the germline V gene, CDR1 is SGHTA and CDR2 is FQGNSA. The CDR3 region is CASSPQSGGGETQYF. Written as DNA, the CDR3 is TGTGCCAGCAGCCCTCAATCCGGGGGAGGTGAGACCCAGTACTTC. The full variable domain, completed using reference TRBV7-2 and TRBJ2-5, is GAGVSQSPSNKVTEKGKDVELRCDPISGHTALYWYRQSLGQGLEFLIYFQGNSAPDKSGLPSDRFSAERTGGSVSTLTIQRTQQEDSAVYLCASSPQSGGGETQYFGPGTRLLVL.

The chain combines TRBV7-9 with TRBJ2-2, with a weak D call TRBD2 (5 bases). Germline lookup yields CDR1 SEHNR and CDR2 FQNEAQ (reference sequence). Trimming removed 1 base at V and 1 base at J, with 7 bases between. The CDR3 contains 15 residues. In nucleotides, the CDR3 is TGTGCCAGCAGCTTAGGGGAGCGGAACACCGGGGAGCTGTTTTTT. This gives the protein CASSLGERNTGELFF.

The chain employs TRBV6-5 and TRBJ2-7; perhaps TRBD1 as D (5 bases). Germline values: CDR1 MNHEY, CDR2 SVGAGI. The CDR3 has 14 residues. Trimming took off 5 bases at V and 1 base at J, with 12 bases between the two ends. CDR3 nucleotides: TGTGCCAGCAGTCGTCAGGGAAAATCCTACGAGCAGTACTTC. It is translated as CASSRQGKSYEQYF.

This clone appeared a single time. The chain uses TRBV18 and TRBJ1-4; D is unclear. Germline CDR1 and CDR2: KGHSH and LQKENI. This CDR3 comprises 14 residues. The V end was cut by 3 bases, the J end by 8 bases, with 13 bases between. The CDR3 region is CASSPSPRLEKLFF. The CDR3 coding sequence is TGTGCCAGCTCACCTAGCCCGCGATTGGAAAAACTGTTTTTT.

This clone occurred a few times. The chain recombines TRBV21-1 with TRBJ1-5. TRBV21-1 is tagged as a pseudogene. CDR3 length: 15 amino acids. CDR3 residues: CASSPKGGLLKPQHF. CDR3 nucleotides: TGTGCCAGCAGCCCCAAGGGCGGACTGCTCAAGCCCCAGCATTTT.

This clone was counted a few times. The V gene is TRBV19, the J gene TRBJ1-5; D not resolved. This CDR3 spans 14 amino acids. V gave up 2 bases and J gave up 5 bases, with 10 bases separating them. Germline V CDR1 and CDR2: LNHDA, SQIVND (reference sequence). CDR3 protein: CASSIKWGDQPQHF. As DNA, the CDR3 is TGTGCCAGTAGTATAAAGTGGGGAGATCAGCCCCAGCATTTT.

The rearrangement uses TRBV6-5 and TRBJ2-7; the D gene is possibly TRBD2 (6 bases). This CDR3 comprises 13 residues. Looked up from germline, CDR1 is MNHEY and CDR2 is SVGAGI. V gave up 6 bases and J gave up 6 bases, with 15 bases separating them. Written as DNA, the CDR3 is TGTGCCAGCAGCCCCGGAGGGGCAGGCGAGCAGTACTTC. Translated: CASSPGGAGEQYF.

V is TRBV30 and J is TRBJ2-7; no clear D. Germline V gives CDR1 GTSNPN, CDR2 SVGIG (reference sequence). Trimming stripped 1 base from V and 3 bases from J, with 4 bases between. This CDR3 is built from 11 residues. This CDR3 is CAWSGNYEQYF. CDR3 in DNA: TGTGCCTGGAGTGGTAACTACGAGCAGTACTTC.

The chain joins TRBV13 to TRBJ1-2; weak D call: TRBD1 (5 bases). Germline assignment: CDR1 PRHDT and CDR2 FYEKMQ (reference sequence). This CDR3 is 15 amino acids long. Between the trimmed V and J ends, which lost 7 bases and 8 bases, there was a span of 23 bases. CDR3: CASTNDPGVGRGYTF. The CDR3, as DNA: TGTGCCAGCACCAACGATCCGGGGGTAGGTCGGGGCTACACCTTC.

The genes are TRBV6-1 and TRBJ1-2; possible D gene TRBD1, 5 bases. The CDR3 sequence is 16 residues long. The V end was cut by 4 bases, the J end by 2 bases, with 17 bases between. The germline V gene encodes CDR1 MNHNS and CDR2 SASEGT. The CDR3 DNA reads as TGTGCCAGCAGTGGGGGACTTCTAAGGTGGAACTATGGCTACACCTTC. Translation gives CASSGGLLRWNYGYTF.

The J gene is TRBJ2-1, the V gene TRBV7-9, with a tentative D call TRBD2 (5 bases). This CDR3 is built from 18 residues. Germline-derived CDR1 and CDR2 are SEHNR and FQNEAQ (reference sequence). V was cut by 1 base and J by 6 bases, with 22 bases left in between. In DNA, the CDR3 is TGTGCCAGCAGCTTAGGCCGCCTTGCTCTCCAACGGGGCAATGAGCAGTTCTTC. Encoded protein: CASSLGRLALQRGNEQFF. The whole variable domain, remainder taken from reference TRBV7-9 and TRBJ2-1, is DTGVSQNPRHKITKRGQNVTFRCDPISEHNRLYWYRQTLGQGPEFLTYFQNEAQLEKSRLLSDRFSAERPKGSFSTLEIQRTEQGDSAMYLCASSLGRLALQRGNEQFFGPGTRLTVL.

CDR3 sequence: CASSPRNPGPSYEQYF. The CDR3 bases are TGTGCCAGCAGCCCCCGAAACCCGGGTCCTTCCTACGAGCAGTACTTC. This chain joins TRBV11-2 and TRBJ2-7; D remains ambiguous. This CDR3 is 16 amino acids long. V lost 5 bases to trimming and J lost 1 base, with 18 bases between them. Per germline, CDR1 SGHAT and CDR2 FQNNGV.

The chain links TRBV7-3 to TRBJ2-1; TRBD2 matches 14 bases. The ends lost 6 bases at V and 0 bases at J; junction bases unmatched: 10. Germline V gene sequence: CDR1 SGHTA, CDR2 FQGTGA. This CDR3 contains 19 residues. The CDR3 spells CASRSQGLAGAGSYNEQFF. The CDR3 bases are TGTGCCAGCAGGTCCCAGGGACTAGCGGGGGCCGGCTCCTACAATGAGCAGTTCTTC.

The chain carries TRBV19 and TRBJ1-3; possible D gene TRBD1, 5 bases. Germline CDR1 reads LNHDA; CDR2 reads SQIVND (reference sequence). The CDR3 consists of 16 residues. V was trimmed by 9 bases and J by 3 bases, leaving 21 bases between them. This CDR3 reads CASRASLELLGNTIYF. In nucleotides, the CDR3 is TGTGCCAGCAGGGCCTCCTTAGAATTGCTTGGAAACACCATATATTTT.

CDR3 in DNA: TGTGCCAGTAGTATAGTGGGCAGGGAGAACACTGAAGCTTTCTTT. It encodes CASSIVGRENTEAFF. This sequence joins TRBV19 and TRBJ1-1, with D perhaps TRBD1 (5 bases). Trimming took 1 base from V and 1 from J, leaving 10 bases between them. CDR3 length equals 15 residues. The germline CDR1 and CDR2 sequences are LNHDA and SQIVND (reference sequence).